Below, 29 T cell receptor beta chains from the same sample are listed, as sequenced in a study of T cell responses to AZD1222 COVID-19 vaccine. Sequencing was performed with immunoSEQ multiplex PCR; in TCRdb, only in-frame clones are kept and a portion is missing. Seen here are roughly 150,000 clones, 75% to 90% observed once, and the top ten hold just over 9%. The material sequenced was peripheral blood, taken 28 days after the second AZD1222 dose. These receptors were taken from an adult who received the AZD1222 COVID-19 vaccine.

The chain recombines TRBV30 with TRBJ1-1; D gene unclear. Trimming pared 2 bases from V and 0 bases from J, leaving 7 bases between. CDR3 length: 13 amino acids. CDR1 GTSNPN and CDR2 SVGIG come from the germline V gene (reference sequence). CDR3 amino acids: CAWSLLMNTEAFF. As DNA, the CDR3 is TGTGCCTGGAGTCTTTTGATGAACACTGAAGCTTTCTTT.

The V and J genes are TRBV3-1 (or the pseudogene TRBV3-2) and TRBJ2-7; no clear D. The CDR3 extends over 13 amino acids. Germline CDR1 LGHDT, CDR2 YNNKEL (reference sequence). V was trimmed by 2 bases and J by 7 bases, leaving 12 bases between them. The chain's CDR3 is CASSQLETSEQYF. CDR3 sequence (DNA): TGTGCCAGCAGCCAACTTGAAACCTCTGAGCAGTACTTC.

The V call is TRBV5-1, the J call TRBJ1-3, with 9 bases that match TRBD1. V lost 5 bases, J lost 3 bases, and 3 bases stayed unmatched. CDR3 length: 14 residues. Germline values: CDR1 SGHRS, CDR2 YFSETQ. The CDR3 protein is CASSTGGLGNTIYF. The CDR3 DNA follows: TGCGCCAGCAGTACAGGGGGCCTTGGAAACACCATATATTTT.

The V and J genes are TRBV30 and TRBJ2-5, with D maybe TRBD2 (6 bases). The germline CDR1 and CDR2 sequences are GTSNPN and SVGIG (reference sequence). CDR3 size: 12 residues. V lost 3 bases to trimming and J lost 6 bases, with 11 bases between them. DNA of the CDR3: TGTGCCTGGAGAGCGGGCGGGAAGACCCAGTACTTC. Its protein is CAWRAGGKTQYF.

The chain uses TRBV29-1 and TRBJ2-2, with TRBD1 matching 7 bases. With V trimmed by 6 bases and J by 2 bases, 9 bases remained unmatched. The length of the CDR3 is 15 residues. Per the germline V gene, CDR1 is SQVTM and CDR2 is ANQGSEA. CDR3 in amino acids: CSVQRGQLNTGELFF. The CDR3 DNA sequence: TGCAGCGTCCAAAGGGGGCAGCTTAACACCGGGGAGCTGTTTTTT.

The V gene is TRBV19, the J gene TRBJ2-7; D might be TRBD2 (5 bases). Trimming took off 1 base at V and 1 base at J, with 8 bases between the two ends. From germline, CDR1 is LNHDA and CDR2 SQIVND (reference sequence). The CDR3 has 14 amino acids. CDR3 coding DNA: TGTGCCAGTAGTATAGGAACGGGGTCCTACGAGCAGTACTTC. It encodes CASSIGTGSYEQYF. The full variable domain, rest sourced from reference TRBV19 and TRBJ2-7, is DGGITQSPKYLFRKEGQNVTLSCEQNLNHDAMYWYRQDPGQGLRLIYYSQIVNDFQKGDIAEGYSVSREKKESFPLTVTSAQKNPTAFYLCASSIGTGSYEQYFGPGTRLTVT.

The chain is built from TRBV6-5 and TRBJ1-1, with D uncertain. The CDR3 spans 14 residues. Germline V gene sequence: CDR1 MNHEY, CDR2 SVGAGI. V was trimmed by 7 bases and J by 0 bases, leaving 12 bases between them. CDR3 residues: CASMRAGMNTEAFF. CDR3 nucleotide sequence: TGTGCCAGCATGAGGGCGGGAATGAACACTGAAGCTTTCTTT.

This clone occurred once. The J gene is TRBJ2-7, the V gene TRBV11-3, with TRBD2 matching 7 bases. Germline V gives CDR1 SGHNT, CDR2 YENEEA. V lost 5 bases and J lost 4; bases outside the gene matches: 11. The CDR3 runs 15 residues. CDR3 coding DNA: TGTGCCAGCAGCGCCGGGCCGGGGGGTAGGTACGAGCAGTACTTC. Its protein is CASSAGPGGRYEQYF.

The chain joins TRBV7-9 to TRBJ2-1; D might be TRBD1 or TRBD2, each matching 5 bases. V was shortened by 1 base and J by 2 bases, with 9 bases between the two germline ends. Per the germline V gene, CDR1 is SEHNR and CDR2 is FQNEAQ (reference sequence). The CDR3 contains 15 residues. CDR3 DNA sequence: TGTGCCAGCAGCTTAGGGGGGAGCCCCTACAATGAGCAGTTCTTC. Amino acids: CASSLGGSPYNEQFF. Based on the CDR3 plus reference TRBV7-9 and TRBJ2-1, the full variable domain is DTGVSQNPRHKITKRGQNVTFRCDPISEHNRLYWYRQTLGQGPEFLTYFQNEAQLEKSRLLSDRFSAERPKGSFSTLEIQRTEQGDSAMYLCASSLGGSPYNEQFFGPGTRLTVL.

As DNA, the CDR3 is TGTGCCAGTAGTATTCGGGGGGCATGGGCAGGCTCTGGGGCCAACGTCCTGACTTTC. Residues: CASSIRGAWAGSGANVLTF. The rearrangement links TRBV19 to TRBJ2-6; D is perhaps TRBD2 (7 bases). The CDR3 contains 19 residues. Trimming shortened V by 3 bases and J by 0 bases, and 18 bases separated the two germline ends. Per germline, CDR1 LNHDA and CDR2 SQIVND (reference sequence).

This clone is a singleton in its sample. The chain links TRBV19 to TRBJ2-1; the match to TRBD1 covers 12 bases. Unmatched junction bases numbered 6, after V lost 7 bases and J lost 8 bases. CDR3 size: 14 residues. The V gene's germline CDR1 is LNHDA and CDR2 SQIVND (reference sequence). The CDR3 DNA reads TGTGCCAGTATCGGGACAGGGGGCTGGGATGAGCAGTTCTTC. Translation: CASIGTGGWDEQFF.

The V gene is TRBV6-5, the J gene TRBJ2-2; no reliable D call. This CDR3 has 10 residues. Trimming stripped 6 bases from V and 11 bases from J, with 7 bases between. From germline, CDR1 is MNHEY and CDR2 SVGAGI. The CDR3 region is CASRRFELFF. The DNA for the CDR3 is TGTGCCAGCAGGCGCTTTGAGCTGTTTTTT.

V and J are TRBV30 and TRBJ2-5; D gene ambiguous. CDR3 length: 13 amino acids. Deletions cut 1 base from V and 6 bases from J, with 12 bases between. Germline V gives CDR1 GTSNPN, CDR2 SVGIG (reference sequence). The CDR3 is CAWSEQNIKTQYF. DNA of the CDR3: TGTGCCTGGAGTGAACAGAATATAAAGACCCAGTACTTC.

The chain employs TRBV6-5 and TRBJ2-1; 11 bases line up with TRBD1. Germline CDR1 reads MNHEY; CDR2 reads SVGAGI. CDR3 length equals 15 residues. The V gene end was trimmed by 7 bases and the J gene end by 10 bases; junction bases not matched to a gene: 12. The CDR3: CASNDRDRGKVEQFF. For the CDR3, the DNA is TGTGCCAGCAACGACCGGGACAGGGGGAAAGTCGAGCAGTTCTTC.

The gene calls are TRBV6-5 and TRBJ1-1; a weak D match, TRBD1 (6 bases). V lost 6 bases and J 4 bases, leaving 12 bases between the germline ends. The V gene's germline CDR1 is MNHEY and CDR2 SVGAGI. This CDR3 is 13 amino acids long. The CDR3 sequence is CASRPSGVTEAFF. The DNA of the CDR3 is TGTGCCAGCAGACCCTCAGGGGTCACTGAAGCTTTCTTT.

The genes are TRBV15 and TRBJ1-2; D remains ambiguous. Germline CDR1 reads LNHNV; CDR2 reads YYDKDF (reference sequence). CDR3 length equals 15 residues. V was clipped by 0 bases and J by 8 bases, with 16 bases between them. In DNA, the CDR3 is TGTGCCACCAGCAGAGATCACGAAGGGCGCGGGGGCTACACCTTC. It is translated as CATSRDHEGRGGYTF.

This sequence joins TRBV28 and TRBJ1-2; D might be TRBD1 (6 bases). CDR3 size: 18 residues. V shed 6 bases and J shed 4 bases, with 27 bases lying between them. Germline CDR1 reads MDHEN; CDR2 reads SYDVKM. The CDR3 coding sequence is TGTGCCAGCAGCAGCCCATCCTATGTGGACAGTCTACCCTATGGCTACACCTTC. This encodes CASSSPSYVDSLPYGYTF.

The rearrangement links TRBV9 to TRBJ1-6; 7 bases match TRBD1. CDR3 length: 14 residues. The V segment lost 4 bases and the J segment 10 bases; nucleotides outside the gene matches: 8. Germline values: CDR1 SGDLS, CDR2 YYNGEE. The CDR3 nucleotides are TGTGCCAGCAGCCCCCAACAGGGGAGCTCACCCCTCCACTTT. Translation gives CASSPQQGSSPLHF.

This sequence joins TRBV28 and TRBJ2-1; 12 bases are shared with TRBD2. The CDR3 runs 14 residues. V gave up 10 bases and J gave up 9 bases; unmatched junction bases: 10. CDR1 and CDR2 (germline): MDHEN, SYDVKM. The CDR3 DNA reads as TGTGCCACCTCCCTAGCGGGAGGGCCGGTTGAGCAGTTCTTC. Its protein product is CATSLAGGPVEQFF.

The chain links TRBV2 to TRBJ2-7; D might be TRBD2 (8 bases). Germline V gene sequence: CDR1 SNHLY, CDR2 FYNNEI. V dropped 5 bases and J dropped 1 base, with 15 bases sitting between them. The CDR3 runs to 15 residues. The CDR3 reads CASSRGGTVSYEQYF. The CDR3 bases are TGTGCCAGCAGTCGGGGGGGGACAGTGTCCTACGAGCAGTACTTC.

The chain has TRBV3-1 (or the pseudogene TRBV3-2) and TRBJ1-3, with a tentative D call TRBD1 (6 bases). CDR1 is LGHDT and CDR2 is YNNKEL in the germline V gene (reference sequence). Trimming pared 5 bases from V and 7 bases from J, leaving 15 bases between. CDR3 length: 14 residues. In DNA form, the CDR3 reads TGTGCCAGCAGCGTAAGGGGGGGGCCGAACACCATATATTTT. Translated, it gives CASSVRGGPNTIYF.

This chain connects TRBV5-1 to TRBJ2-3, with TRBD2 matching 10 bases. Germline trimming cut 1 base from V and 1 base from J; bases unmatched to any gene: 6. CDR3 size: 17 residues. Germline CDR1 and CDR2: SGHRS and YFSETQ. The CDR3 region has the DNA TGCGCCAGCAGCTTGTTTAAGCGGGAGGGACGCACAGATACGCAGTATTTT. It translates to CASSLFKREGRTDTQYF. Looking up the rest from reference TRBV5-1 and TRBJ2-3 gives the full variable domain: KAGVTQTPRYLIKTRGQQVTLSCSPISGHRSVSWYQQTPGQGLQFLFEYFSETQRNKGNFPGRFSGRQFSNSRSEMNVSTLELGDSALYLCASSLFKREGRTDTQYFGPGTRLTVL.

This clone was counted only a few times. The genes are TRBV5-1 and TRBJ2-7; 16 positions match TRBD2. The trim removed 0 bases at V and 7 bases at J, leaving 7 bases unmatched. This CDR3 contains 17 residues. The germline V gene encodes CDR1 SGHRS and CDR2 YFSETQ. In nucleotides, the CDR3 is TGCGCCAGCAGCTTGGGGGGACTAGCGGGAGGGCATATGGAGCAGTACTTC. Its protein product is CASSLGGLAGGHMEQYF.

The rearrangement joins TRBV28 to TRBJ2-3; weak D call: TRBD2 (5 bases). Trimming took 5 bases from V and 5 from J, leaving 17 bases between them. The CDR3 is made up of 15 amino acids. The germline V gene has CDR1 MDHEN and CDR2 SYDVKM. The CDR3 nucleotides are TGTGCCAGCAGTACGGACGAGAAGCGGAGAGATACGCAGTATTTT. Its protein product is CASSTDEKRRDTQYF.

Only one count was recorded for this clone. The genes are TRBV24-1 and TRBJ1-2, with D perhaps matching TRBD1 (6 bases). V was shortened by 1 base and J by 12 bases, with 11 bases between the two germline ends. The CDR3 loop spans 12 amino acids. The germline gives CDR1 KGHDR, CDR2 SFDVKD. DNA for the CDR3: TGTGCCACCAGTGATTTCTGGACAGAGGACACCTTC. It yields the protein CATSDFWTEDTF.

The chain couples TRBV5-6 to TRBJ2-1; D possibly corresponds to TRBD1 (6 bases). From germline, CDR1 is SGHDT and CDR2 YYEEEE. Trimming left V 5 bases short and J 2 bases short, with 17 bases between. This CDR3 is built from 16 residues. The CDR3 loop reads CASSHNGGQTYNEQFF. In nucleotides, the CDR3 is TGTGCCAGCAGTCACAATGGCGGACAGACCTACAATGAGCAGTTCTTC. Using reference TRBV5-6 and TRBJ2-1 for the parts outside the CDR3, the full variable domain is DAGVTQSPTHLIKTRGQQVTLRCSPKSGHDTVSWYQQALGQGPQFIFQYYEEEERQRGNFPDRFSGHQFPNYSSELNVNALLLGDSALYLCASSHNGGQTYNEQFFGPGTRLTVL.

The V call is TRBV5-1, the J call TRBJ1-3, with D possibly TRBD1 on 5 matching bases. V was clipped by 4 bases and J by 0 bases, with 20 bases between them. CDR1 and CDR2 from the germline V gene are SGHRS and YFSETQ. The CDR3 contains 18 residues. The CDR3 DNA reads TGCGCCAGCAGCGAGGATATACCAGGGACTAGCTCTGGAAACACCATATATTTT. It yields the protein CASSEDIPGTSSGNTIYF.

The chain employs TRBV28 and TRBJ2-7, with no clear D. V was shortened by 2 bases and J by 3 bases, with 8 bases between the two germline ends. The germline gives CDR1 MDHEN, CDR2 SYDVKM. The CDR3 extends over 13 amino acids. CDR3: CASSLQTSYEQYF. CDR3 sequence (DNA): TGTGCCAGCAGTTTACAGACAAGCTACGAGCAGTACTTC.

This clone was seen once. The chain has TRBV9 and TRBJ1-2, with 7 nucleotides matching TRBD1. Germline V gives CDR1 SGDLS, CDR2 YYNGEE. The CDR3 is made up of 16 amino acids. V trimming: 4 bases; J trimming: 2 bases; junction bases outside the gene matches: 11. Written as DNA, the CDR3 is TGTGCCAGCAGCTCCTATTCCGGGACAGCAAACTATGGCTACACCTTC. Amino acids: CASSSYSGTANYGYTF.